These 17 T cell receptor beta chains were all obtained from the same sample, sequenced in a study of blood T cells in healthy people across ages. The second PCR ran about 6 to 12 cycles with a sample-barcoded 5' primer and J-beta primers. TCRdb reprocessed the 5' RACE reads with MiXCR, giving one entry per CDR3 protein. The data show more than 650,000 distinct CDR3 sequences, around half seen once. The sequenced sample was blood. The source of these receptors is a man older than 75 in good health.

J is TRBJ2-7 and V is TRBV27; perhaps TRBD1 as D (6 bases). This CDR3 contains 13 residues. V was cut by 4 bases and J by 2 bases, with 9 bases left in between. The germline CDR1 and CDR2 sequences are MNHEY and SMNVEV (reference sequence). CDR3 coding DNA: TGTGCCAGCAGTTCCAGGGGAGCCTACGAGCAGTACTTC. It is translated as CASSSRGAYEQYF.

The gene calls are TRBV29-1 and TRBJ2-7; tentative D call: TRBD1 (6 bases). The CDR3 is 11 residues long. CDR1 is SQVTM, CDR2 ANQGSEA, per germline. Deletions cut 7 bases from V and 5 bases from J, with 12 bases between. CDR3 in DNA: TGCAGCGGGGGACACGCCGACGAGCAGTACTTC. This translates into CSGGHADEQYF.

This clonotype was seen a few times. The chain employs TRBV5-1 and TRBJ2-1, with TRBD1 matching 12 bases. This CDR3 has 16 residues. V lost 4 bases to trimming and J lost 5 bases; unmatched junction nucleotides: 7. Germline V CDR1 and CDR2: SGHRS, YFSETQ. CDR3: CASSLPGTGGHNEQFF. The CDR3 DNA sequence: TGCGCCAGCAGCCTCCCCGGGACAGGGGGCCACAATGAGCAGTTCTTC.

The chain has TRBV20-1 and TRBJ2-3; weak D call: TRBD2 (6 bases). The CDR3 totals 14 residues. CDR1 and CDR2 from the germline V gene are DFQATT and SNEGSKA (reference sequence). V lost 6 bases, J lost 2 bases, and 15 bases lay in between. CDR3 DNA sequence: TGCAGTGCCACCCGGGACTCTTTCACAGATACGCAGTATTTT. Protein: CSATRDSFTDTQYF.

The CDR3 coding sequence is TGTGCCAGCAGCTTCTGGCGGGAGGGCGGAGAGACCCAGTACTTC. Encoded protein: CASSFWREGGETQYF. This rearrangement joins TRBV7-9 to TRBJ2-5; 9 bases fit TRBD2. The V and J ends lost 3 bases and 4 bases, in that order; junction bases with no gene match: 6. The length of the CDR3 is 15 residues. The germline V gene has CDR1 SEHNR and CDR2 FQNEAQ (reference sequence).

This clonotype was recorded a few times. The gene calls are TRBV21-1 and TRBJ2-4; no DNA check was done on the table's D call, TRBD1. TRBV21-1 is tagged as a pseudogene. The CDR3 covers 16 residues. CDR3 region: CASSKEIPGTKNIQYF. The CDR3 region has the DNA TGTGCCAGCAGCAAAGAGATTCCCGGGACCAAAAACATTCAGTACTTC.

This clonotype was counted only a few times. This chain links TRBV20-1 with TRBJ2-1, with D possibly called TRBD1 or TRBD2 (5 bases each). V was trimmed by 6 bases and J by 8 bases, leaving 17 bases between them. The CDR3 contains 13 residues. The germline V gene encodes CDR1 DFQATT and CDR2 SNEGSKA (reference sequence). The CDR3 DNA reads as TGCAGTGCCCTATATCAGGGACGCGATGAGCAGTTCTTC. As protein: CSALYQGRDEQFF.

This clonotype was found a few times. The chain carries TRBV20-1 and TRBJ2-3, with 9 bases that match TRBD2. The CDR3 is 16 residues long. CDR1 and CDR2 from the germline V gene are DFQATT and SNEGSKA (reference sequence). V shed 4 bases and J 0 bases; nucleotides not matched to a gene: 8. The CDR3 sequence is CSATEASGASTDTQYF. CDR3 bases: TGCAGTGCTACAGAGGCTAGCGGGGCTAGCACAGATACGCAGTATTTT.

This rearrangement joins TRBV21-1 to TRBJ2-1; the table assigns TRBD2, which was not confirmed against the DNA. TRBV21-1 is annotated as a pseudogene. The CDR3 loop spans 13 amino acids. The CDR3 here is CASSGPWGNEQFF. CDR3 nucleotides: TGTGCCAGCAGCGGGCCTTGGGGCAATGAGCAGTTCTTC.

The CDR3 reads CASSYGRGTNDQPQHF. CDR3 sequence (DNA): TGTGCCAGCAGTTACGGCAGGGGTACCAATGATCAGCCCCAGCATTTT. V usage is TRBV6-6 and J usage is TRBJ1-5; a possible D gene is TRBD1 (6 bases). Trimming pared 2 bases from V and 5 bases from J, leaving 16 bases between. The CDR3 spans 16 residues. Germline-derived CDR1 and CDR2 are MNHNY and SVGAGI (reference sequence).

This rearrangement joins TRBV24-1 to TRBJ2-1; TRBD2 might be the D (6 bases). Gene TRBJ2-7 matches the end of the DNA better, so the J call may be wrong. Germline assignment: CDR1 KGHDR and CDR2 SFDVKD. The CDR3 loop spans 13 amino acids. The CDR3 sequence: CATSDGGPYEQYF. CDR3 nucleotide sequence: TGTGCCACCAGTGACGGGGGACCCTACGAGCAGTACTTC.

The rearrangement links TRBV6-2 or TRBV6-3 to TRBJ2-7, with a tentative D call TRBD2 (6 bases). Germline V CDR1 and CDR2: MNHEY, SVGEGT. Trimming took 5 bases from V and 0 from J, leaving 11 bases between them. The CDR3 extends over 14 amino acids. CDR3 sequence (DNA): TGTGCCAGCAGTAAGGACGGGGGCTCCTACGAGCAGTACTTC. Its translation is CASSKDGGSYEQYF.

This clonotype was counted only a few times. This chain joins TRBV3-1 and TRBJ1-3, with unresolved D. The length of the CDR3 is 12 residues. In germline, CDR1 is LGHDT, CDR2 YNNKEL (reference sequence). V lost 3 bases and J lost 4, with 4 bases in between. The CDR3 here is CASSQSGNTIYF. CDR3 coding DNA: TGTGCCAGCAGCCAGTCCGGAAACACCATATATTTT.

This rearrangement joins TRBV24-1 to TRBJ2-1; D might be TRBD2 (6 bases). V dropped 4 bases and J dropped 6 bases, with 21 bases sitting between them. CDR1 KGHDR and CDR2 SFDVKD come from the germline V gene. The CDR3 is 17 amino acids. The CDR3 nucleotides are TGTGCCACCAGTGAACCTTGGCGGGAAGGAACCCTCAATGAGCAGTTCTTC. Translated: CATSEPWREGTLNEQFF.

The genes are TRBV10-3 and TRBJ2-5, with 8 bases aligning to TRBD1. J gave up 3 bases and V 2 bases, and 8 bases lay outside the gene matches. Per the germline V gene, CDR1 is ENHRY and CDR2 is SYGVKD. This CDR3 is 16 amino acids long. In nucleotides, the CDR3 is TGTGCCATCAGTGAGCAGGGGGCGCCTTCAGAAGAGACCCAGTACTTC. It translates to CAISEQGAPSEETQYF.

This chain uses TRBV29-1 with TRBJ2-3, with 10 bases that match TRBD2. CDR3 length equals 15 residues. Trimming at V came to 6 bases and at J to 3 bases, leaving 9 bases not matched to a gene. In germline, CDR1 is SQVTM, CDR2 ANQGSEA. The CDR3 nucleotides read TGCAGCGTGGGTCCTAGCGGGGGCCGGACAGATACGCAGTATTTT. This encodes CSVGPSGGRTDTQYF.

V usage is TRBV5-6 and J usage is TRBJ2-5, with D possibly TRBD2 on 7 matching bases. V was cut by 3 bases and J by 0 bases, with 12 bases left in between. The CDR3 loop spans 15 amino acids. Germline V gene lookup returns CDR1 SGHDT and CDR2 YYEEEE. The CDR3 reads CASSSGGQYQETQYF. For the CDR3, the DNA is TGTGCCAGCAGCTCGGGAGGACAGTACCAAGAGACCCAGTACTTC.